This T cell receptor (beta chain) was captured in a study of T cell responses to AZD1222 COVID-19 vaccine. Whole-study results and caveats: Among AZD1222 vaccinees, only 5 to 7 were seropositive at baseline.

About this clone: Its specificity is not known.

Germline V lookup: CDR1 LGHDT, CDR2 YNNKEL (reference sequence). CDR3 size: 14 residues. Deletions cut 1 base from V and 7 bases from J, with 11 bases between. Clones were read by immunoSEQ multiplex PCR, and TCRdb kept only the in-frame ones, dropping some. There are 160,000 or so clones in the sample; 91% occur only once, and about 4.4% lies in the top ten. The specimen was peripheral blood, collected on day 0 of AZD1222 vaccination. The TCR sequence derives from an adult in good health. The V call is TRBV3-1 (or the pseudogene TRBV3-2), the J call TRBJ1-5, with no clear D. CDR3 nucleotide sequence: TGTGCCAGCAGCCAAGTTCCGGCTGGGCAGCCCCAGCATTTT. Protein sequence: CASSQVPAGQPQHF.